This T cell receptor (beta chain) came from a study of radiotherapy plus CTLA-4 blockade in lung cancer. The data were produced by immunoSEQ multiplex PCR, yet TCRdb's version contains in-frame clones alone and is incomplete. The sample yields more than 90,000 clones, about 90% seen once. Germline lookup yields CDR1 SQVTM and CDR2 ANQGSEA. The V and J ends lost 5 bases and 1 base respectively, with 11 bases between them. The CDR3 runs to 13 residues. The origin of this receptor is a human donor with non-small cell lung cancer that progressed on radiotherapy plus ipilimumab. The V and J genes are TRBV29-1 and TRBJ1-1; no definite D call. Sequences were derived from peripheral blood, sampled from a patient treated with radiotherapy plus ipilimumab. The CDR3 here is CSVRRTANTEAFF. The CDR3 nucleotides read TGCAGCGTTCGGCGGACGGCGAACACTGAAGCTTTCTTT.